A selection of T cell receptor beta chains follows, all from one sample in a study of response to subunit inactivated influenza vaccine. A single record per CDR3 protein comes from TCRdb applying MiXCR to the RT-PCR reads. In the table there are hundreds of thousands of distinct CDR3 sequences, more than 11% of which are singletons. Sequences were derived from PBMCs from blood, sampled around 14 days before vaccination. Receptors were obtained from a man aged 50 or older who received an inactivated influenza vaccine. Both conserved end residues are part of each CDR3. The order of the fields is V gene, J gene, CDR3 protein.

TRBV5-5	TRBJ2-7	CASSSFDIALYEQYF
TRBV3-1	TRBJ2-3	CASSQDKVAGGSTDTQYF
TRBV7-2	TRBJ2-7	CASSLPGREEQYF
TRBV28	TRBJ2-7	CASETTLYEQYF
TRBV28	TRBJ2-2	CASSFTGGASGELFF
TRBV6-1	TRBJ2-5	CASSPGVRGGETQYF
TRBV7-2	TRBJ2-7	CASSRLGREQYF
TRBV4-1	TRBJ1-1	CASSHPVSGTANTEAFF
TRBV6-2/TRBV6-3	TRBJ2-7	CASSKYSMRKDVYEQYF
TRBV7-9	TRBJ1-4	CASSFNGPNEKLFF
TRBV28	TRBJ2-7	CASRLAGSSYEQYF
TRBV5-1	TRBJ2-1	CASSFTGNSYNEQFF
TRBV20-1	TRBJ1-5	CSARSTVGNQPQHF
TRBV7-6	TRBJ2-7	CASSQRLAGVYEQYF
TRBV20-1	TRBJ1-5	CSARDETGSYSNQPQHF
TRBV6-1	TRBJ2-5	CASIGTSGKETQYF
TRBV11-1	TRBJ2-1	CASSGGVGSYNEQFF
TRBV11-2	TRBJ2-5	CASSHGPNQETQYF
TRBV7-2	TRBJ1-6	CASSLIGAGQNSPLHF
TRBV3-1	TRBJ1-1	CASRPHRPYLTTNTEAFF
TRBV5-1	TRBJ2-1	CASSKGLENNEQFF
TRBV5-1	TRBJ1-2	CASSLANNQGVGYTF
TRBV6-1	TRBJ1-2	CASTPGDSVYGYTF
TRBV6-5	TRBJ2-1	CASSYPPSSGGGLNEQFF
TRBV3-1	TRBJ2-2	CASRFGGAQNTGELFF
TRBV20-1	TRBJ1-1	CSASRQGAGEAFF
TRBV5-6	TRBJ2-4	CASSLGGTGGTKNIQYF
TRBV5-6	TRBJ2-5	CASCLGSAKETQYF
TRBV4-1	TRBJ2-7	CASSRIQGPNDEQYF
TRBV20-1	TRBJ2-5	CSAQGGEVGETQYF
TRBV4-2	TRBJ2-1	CASSHRTVPTTNNEQFF
TRBV10-3	TRBJ2-5	CAISGGEPGETQYF
TRBV3-1	TRBJ1-4	CASSQDGQKLFF
TRBV20-1	TRBJ1-2	CSASTGVDGYTF
TRBV28	TRBJ2-2	CASTQRTGYSGELLF
TRBV27	TRBJ2-5	CASSLGLPAQETQYF
TRBV20-1	TRBJ2-7	CSARDGSDTTYEQYF
TRBV5-1	TRBJ2-3	CASSSRVGSDTQYF
TRBV11-2	TRBJ2-3	CASSSRQGVADTQYF
TRBV12-3/TRBV12-4	TRBJ1-2	CASRGQGLFGYTF
TRBV2	TRBJ2-1	CASSEPQDRSYNEQFF
TRBV3-1	TRBJ1-5	CASSQMRGNQPQHF
TRBV6-1	TRBJ1-4	CASRIAGGEKLFF
TRBV12-3/TRBV12-4	TRBJ1-5	CASSVKGLGSNQPQHF
TRBV20-1	TRBJ1-1	CSAVPLFAEAFF
TRBV20-1	TRBJ2-7	CSARTSGLTSSYEQYF
TRBV4-3	TRBJ2-2	CASSQDPLGFTGELFF
TRBV20-1	TRBJ1-1	CSARDLVVGDTEAFF
TRBV5-6	TRBJ2-7	CASSPRDAAFGQYF
TRBV5-1	TRBJ2-5	CASSSQRDGTKYQETQYF
TRBV12-3/TRBV12-4	TRBJ1-1	CASRDRRGAFF
TRBV11-2	TRBJ1-6	CASGTPPLHF